This entry lists 10 T cell receptor beta chains sequenced from one sample in a study of T cells in localized non-small cell lung cancer. Sequenced by immunoSEQ multiplex PCR; TCRdb stores in-frame clones only, minus some. The data hold about 8,200 clones, with 50% to 60% observed a single time. The sequencing used lymph node tissue, collected before any cancer treatment. These receptors were taken from a male donor older than 55 with stage I squamous cell lung carcinoma.

This clone was observed a handful of times. V and J are TRBV15 and TRBJ2-1; 7 nucleotides align to TRBD2. V gave up 3 bases and J gave up 4 bases; unmatched junction bases: 3. Germline CDR1 LNHNV, CDR2 YYDKDF (reference sequence). The CDR3 sequence is 14 residues long. CDR3 region: CATSSTGLYNEQFF. Here the CDR3 DNA reads TGTGCCACCAGCAGTACGGGACTATACAATGAGCAGTTCTTC.

V gene TRBV6-8 combines with J gene TRBJ1-1; D might be TRBD1 (5 bases). This CDR3 region has 13 residues. Between the trimmed V and J ends, which lost 7 bases and 7 bases, there was a span of 16 bases. Germline assignment: CDR1 MNHGY and CDR2 SAAAGT. This chain's CDR3 is CASTVSLQGEAFF. CDR3 nucleotide sequence: TGTGCCAGCACTGTGTCCTTGCAGGGTGAAGCTTTCTTT.

This clone was detected a few times. This sequence joins TRBV6-8 and TRBJ2-7, with 11 nucleotides matching TRBD2. Germline CDR1 is MNHGY and CDR2 is SAAAGT. This CDR3 is 17 amino acids long. J was trimmed by 5 bases and V by 6 bases; bases with no gene match: 15. CDR3 protein: CASSSPRLAGGLNEQYF. CDR3 DNA: TGTGCCAGCAGCTCCCCGAGGTTAGCGGGAGGGCTCAACGAGCAGTACTTC.

V usage is TRBV19 and J usage is TRBJ2-1, with D maybe TRBD2 (5 bases). The germline V and J ends were trimmed by 5 bases and 6 bases, with 14 bases remaining between them. The CDR3 is made up of 14 amino acids. Germline loops: CDR1 LNHDA, CDR2 SQIVND (reference sequence). The CDR3 protein is CASSPDSRPNEQFF. The CDR3 DNA reads as TGTGCCAGTAGTCCGGACTCCCGGCCCAATGAGCAGTTCTTC.

V usage is TRBV30 and J usage is TRBJ1-3; D unresolved. Trimming pared 4 bases from V and 0 bases from J, leaving 10 bases between. Per germline, CDR1 GTSNPN and CDR2 SVGIG (reference sequence). This CDR3 has 14 amino acids. CDR3 sequence: CAWNPTSSGNTIYF. The CDR3 nucleotides are TGTGCCTGGAACCCAACAAGCTCTGGAAACACCATATATTTT.

The chain has TRBV15 and TRBJ2-6; D call uncertain. The CDR3 has 17 residues. Trimming removed 0 bases at V and 0 bases at J, with 9 bases between. Germline CDR1 is LNHNV and CDR2 is YYDKDF (reference sequence). The CDR3 nucleotides read TGTGCCACCAGCAGAGATTTGGGCCTCTCTGGGGCCAACGTCCTGACTTTC. This sequence encodes CATSRDLGLSGANVLTF. The variable domain in full, with the rest retrieved from reference TRBV15 and TRBJ2-6, is DAMVIQNPRYQVTQFGKPVTLSCSQTLNHNVMYWYQQKSSQAPKLLFHYYDKDFNNEADTPDNFQSRRPNTSFCFLDIRSPGLGDTAMYLCATSRDLGLSGANVLTFGAGSRLTVL.

The rearrangement joins TRBV5-1 to TRBJ1-5, with D perhaps matching TRBD1 (5 bases). CDR1 and CDR2 (germline): SGHRS, YFSETQ. Trimming stripped 0 bases from V and 1 base from J, with 5 bases between. This CDR3 is 14 amino acids long. The chain's CDR3 is CASSLGGSNQPQHF. The CDR3 bases are TGCGCCAGCAGCTTGGGGGGGAGCAATCAGCCCCAGCATTTT. Supplemented by reference TRBV5-1 and TRBJ1-5, the full variable domain reads KAGVTQTPRYLIKTRGQQVTLSCSPISGHRSVSWYQQTPGQGLQFLFEYFSETQRNKGNFPGRFSGRQFSNSRSEMNVSTLELGDSALYLCASSLGGSNQPQHFGDGTRLSIL.

This rearrangement joins TRBV28 to TRBJ2-1, with D possibly TRBD1 on 6 matching bases. Germline loops: CDR1 MDHEN, CDR2 SYDVKM. The CDR3 has 15 amino acids. V lost 5 bases to trimming and J lost 0 bases, with 11 bases between them. The CDR3 region is CASSSIQGSYNEQFF. The CDR3 region has the DNA TGTGCCAGCAGTAGTATACAGGGCTCCTACAATGAGCAGTTCTTC. Together with reference TRBV28 and TRBJ2-1, the CDR3 gives the full variable domain: DVKVTQSSRYLVKRTGEKVFLECVQDMDHENMFWYRQDPGLGLRLIYFSYDVKMKEKGDIPEGYSVSREKKERFSLILESASTNQTSMYLCASSSIQGSYNEQFFGPGTRLTVL.

This chain connects TRBV1 to TRBJ2-3; the table gives TRBD2 as D, unverified against the DNA. TRBV1 is labeled a pseudogene. There are 16 residues in the CDR3. This chain's CDR3 is CASSQDTGLRTDTQYF. CDR3 DNA sequence: TGCGCCAGCAGCCAGGACACGGGACTTCGCACAGATACGCAGTATTTT.

The CDR3 sequence is CASSVGLAGALSYEQYF. As DNA, the CDR3 is TGTGCCAGTAGTGTGGGACTAGCGGGAGCCCTCTCCTACGAGCAGTACTTC. The V and J genes are TRBV19 and TRBJ2-7; 14 nucleotides line up with TRBD2. Germline trimming cut 5 bases from V and 0 bases from J; bases unmatched to any gene: 6. Germline assignment: CDR1 LNHDA and CDR2 SQIVND (reference sequence). The CDR3 contains 17 residues.